This T cell receptor beta chain was profiled in a study of response to subunit inactivated influenza vaccine. Findings and limits, study-wide: With each seasonal influenza vaccination, the authors suggested, few new T cells are recruited.

A remark on this clonotype: Antigen: not known.

MiXCR, run by TCRdb on the RT-PCR reads, gives a single entry per CDR3 protein. Altogether some 180,000 distinct CDR3 sequences are present, around 8.8% being singletons, with the ten largest covering 11%. The CDR3 is 18 amino acids. The germline gives CDR1 DFQATT, CDR2 SNEGSKA (reference sequence). Trimming took 3 bases from V and 7 from J; bases not matched to a gene: 14. The sample in question was non-naive T cells sorted from PBMCs, obtained on the day of vaccination. The rearrangement uses TRBV20-1 and TRBJ2-1; 14 bases match TRBD2. The sequence was obtained from a man in his forties or fifties who received an inactivated influenza vaccine. The CDR3 loop is CSASPGLAGGGLENEQFF. Here the CDR3 DNA reads TGCAGTGCTAGTCCCGGACTAGCGGGAGGTGGCCTGGAGAATGAGCAGTTCTTC.